This TCR beta chain was retrieved from a study of blood T cell repertoires in COVID-19. Background on the study: T cells, B-cell-depleted T cells, or PBMCs supplied cDNA or gDNA.

The Seattle patients joined while their infection was active and were tracked longitudinally afterward. How the authors handled the data: Cell counts per sample came from amplifying reference gene primers. Produced via immunoSEQ multiplex PCR; TCRdb's table is partial and in-frame only. The V and J calls and clone size are taken from that table; D and trimming were inferred from the DNA. The sample records some 140,000 clones, roughly 80% being singletons. This receptor was identified in a woman aged 70 to 79 with COVID-19, enrolled during active disease. Sequenced sample: peripheral blood.

The CDR3 nucleotides are TGTGCCAGCAGCGGAGGGGACAGGAGGTCCTATAATTCACCCCTCCACTTT. It specifies CASSGGDRRSYNSPLHF. The gene calls are TRBV5-4 and TRBJ1-6; 8 bases are a match to TRBD1. Germline CDR1 SGHNT, CDR2 YYREEE (reference sequence). The CDR3 is 17 amino acids. With V trimmed by 4 bases and J by 1 base, 7 bases remained unmatched.